The T cell receptor beta chain under discussion was sequenced for a study of T cell responses to AZD1222 COVID-19 vaccine. This table comes from immunoSEQ multiplex PCR, and its TCRdb copy is limited to in-frame clones, with some not included. In the table there are 100,000 to 150,000 clones, about 89% of which are singletons. V lost 2 bases to trimming and J lost 1 base, with 9 bases between them. Germline-derived CDR1 and CDR2 are SNHLY and FYNNEI. The CDR3 has 15 amino acids. Study-level results: The sample set comprised mostly white British donors with more females, and clonal diversity was possibly underestimated. With dominance at 160-218 and 743-854, vaccine-associated CD4 TCRs spanned spike. Reportedly, close to half of spike-specific TCRs are directed against unmutated variant regions. Repertoires were obtained solely post-peak T cell response.

A remark on this clone: Its antigen is unknown.

The material was peripheral blood, obtained on day 0 of AZD1222 vaccination. The gene calls are TRBV2 and TRBJ1-5; D remains unclear. The receptor's source is an adult in good health. CDR3 residues: CASSELGLSNQPQHF. CDR3 nucleotide sequence: TGTGCCAGCAGTGAATTGGGCCTCAGCAATCAGCCCCAGCATTTT.